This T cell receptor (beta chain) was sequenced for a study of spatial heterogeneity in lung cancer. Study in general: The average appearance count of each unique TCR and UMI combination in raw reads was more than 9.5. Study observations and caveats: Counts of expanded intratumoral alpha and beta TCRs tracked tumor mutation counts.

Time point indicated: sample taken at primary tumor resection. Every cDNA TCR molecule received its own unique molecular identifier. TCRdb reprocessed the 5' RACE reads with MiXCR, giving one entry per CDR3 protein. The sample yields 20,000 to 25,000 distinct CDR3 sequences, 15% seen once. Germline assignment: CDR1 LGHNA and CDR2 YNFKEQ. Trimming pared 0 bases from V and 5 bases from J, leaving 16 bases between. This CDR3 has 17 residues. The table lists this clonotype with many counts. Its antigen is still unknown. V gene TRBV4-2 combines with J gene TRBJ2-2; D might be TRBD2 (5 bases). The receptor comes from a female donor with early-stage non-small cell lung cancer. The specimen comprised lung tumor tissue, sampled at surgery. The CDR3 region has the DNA TGTGCCAGCAGCCAAGATAGGAACACCCCGGGGACCGGGGAGCTGTTTTTT. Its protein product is CASSQDRNTPGTGELFF.